The next 21 T cell receptor beta chains were all read from a single sample in a study of T cells in Graves' hyperthyroidism and ophthalmopathy (dated by TCRdb to about 2019). The protocol used for the library was multiplex PCR. The sequencer listed for this sample is Illumina HiSeq 2000. Amplification of TCR beta CDR3 regions was carried out from RNA transcripts. A first-round RT-PCR of the TCR CDR3 used the HTBI primer set with the Qiagen OneStep RT-PCR kit. TCRdb applied fastp at Q25 and MiXCR to the public reads, then kept only in-frame beta chains. Every distinct CDR3 protein forms one entry, paired with its most common genes and DNA. The sample profile shows approximately 530,000 distinct CDR3 sequences; 16% of them were found once. The top ten clones comprise 15% to 20% of the sample. The sample comprised blood. Source of these receptors: a woman aged 18-29 years with Graves' hyperthyroidism.

This clonotype was seen ten or more times. V gene TRBV12-3 or TRBV12-4 combines with J gene TRBJ1-1, with a possible D match to TRBD1 (5 bases). The CDR3 extends over 14 amino acids. The V end lost 0 bases, the J end lost 3 bases, and 8 bases lay between the germline ends. CDR3 sequence: CASSLASRDTEAFF. The CDR3 nucleotides read TGTGCCAGCAGTTTAGCTTCCAGGGACACTGAAGCTTTCTTT.

This clonotype was observed at least ten times. The chain joins TRBV6-5 to TRBJ2-7, with TRBD1 identical over 10 bases. The V segment lost 0 bases and the J segment 5 bases; nucleotides outside the gene matches: 4. The CDR3 covers 15 residues. Germline V gene lookup returns CDR1 MNHEY and CDR2 SVGAGI. The CDR3 here is CASSYSGTGVDEQYF. In DNA form, the CDR3 reads TGTGCCAGCAGTTACTCGGGGACAGGGGTCGACGAGCAGTACTTC.

This clonotype was detected ten times or more. The chain recombines TRBV12-3 or TRBV12-4 with TRBJ2-5; TRBD1 agrees at 7 bases. The CDR3 contains 15 residues. Trimming cost V 5 bases and J 5 bases; bases outside gene matches: 11. CDR3 bases: TGTGCCAGCAGTCTCAGACAGGGCCATGCGGAGACCCAGTACTTC. Amino acids: CASSLRQGHAETQYF.

This clonotype was seen only a few times. The chain employs TRBV27 and TRBJ1-1, with D tentatively TRBD1 (5 bases). Germline loops: CDR1 MNHEY, CDR2 SMNVEV (reference sequence). The CDR3 has 14 residues. The V and J ends lost 5 bases and 4 bases respectively, with 14 bases between them. The CDR3 DNA reads TGTGCCAGCAGTCGCTGGGGGGAGGGCACTGAAGCTTTCTTT. Amino acids: CASSRWGEGTEAFF.

CDR3 residues: CASSLGEVNTEAFF. CDR3 bases: TGTGCCAGCAGCTTAGGGGAGGTGAACACTGAAGCTTTCTTT. The chain couples TRBV7-9 to TRBJ1-1; D call uncertain. The CDR3 spans 14 residues. Trimming took off 1 base at V and 0 bases at J, with 6 bases between the two ends. The V gene's germline CDR1 is SEHNR and CDR2 FQNEAQ (reference sequence). Full variable domain (rest looked up from reference TRBV7-9 and TRBJ1-1): DTGVSQNPRHKITKRGQNVTFRCDPISEHNRLYWYRQTLGQGPEFLTYFQNEAQLEKSRLLSDRFSAERPKGSFSTLEIQRTEQGDSAMYLCASSLGEVNTEAFFGQGTRLTVV.

This clonotype was detected a few times. The J gene is TRBJ2-2, the V gene TRBV29-1; 9 bases are a match to TRBD1. CDR1 and CDR2 from the germline V gene are SQVTM and ANQGSEA. After removal of 4 bases from V and 1 base from J, the junction contained 1 base not matched to a gene. CDR3 length: 14 residues. The CDR3 nucleotides read TGCAGCGTTGGACAGGGGGTGAACACCGGGGAGCTGTTTTTT. It specifies CSVGQGVNTGELFF.

This clonotype has only a few counts. V usage is TRBV4-3 and J usage is TRBJ1-1; D possibly corresponds to TRBD1 (5 bases). This CDR3 has 14 residues. Trimming removed 1 base from V and 6 bases from J, with 12 bases in between. In germline, CDR1 is LGHNA, CDR2 YSLEER. CDR3 in amino acids: CASSQAWGSAEAFF. The CDR3 nucleotides read TGCGCCAGCAGCCAAGCTTGGGGGAGCGCTGAAGCTTTCTTT.

The chain carries TRBV29-1 and TRBJ1-1; D is uncertain. V was pared by 3 bases and J by 1 base, with 9 bases between. This CDR3 spans 13 amino acids. Germline V lookup: CDR1 SQVTM, CDR2 ANQGSEA. This CDR3 reads CSVDRQGNTEAFF. The CDR3 nucleotides are TGCAGCGTTGATCGACAAGGGAACACTGAAGCTTTCTTT.

The sample holds many counts of this clonotype. The chain links TRBV6-1 to TRBJ1-1; D is uncertain. Germline lookup yields CDR1 MNHNS and CDR2 SASEGT. V shed 5 bases and J shed 3 bases, with 1 base lying between them. This CDR3 comprises 10 residues. CDR3 in DNA: TGTGCCAGCAGTCACACTGAAGCTTTCTTT. Protein: CASSHTEAFF.

This clonotype was detected a few times. This may arise from a read error, as a much more abundant clone is one base away. The chain links TRBV2 to TRBJ1-1; D possibly corresponds to TRBD1 (5 bases). The CDR3 is made up of 14 amino acids. Germline V gene data show CDR1 as SNHLY and CDR2 as FYNNEI. CDR3 nucleotide sequence: TGTGCCAGCAGGGTGGACAACCGGAACACTGGAGCTTTCTTT. The encoded protein is CASRVDNRNTGAFF.

This clonotype was observed at least ten times. This chain uses TRBV6-1 with TRBJ1-6; a weak D match, TRBD1 (5 bases). V dropped 10 bases and J dropped 8 bases, with 21 bases sitting between them. The CDR3 length is 15 residues. Germline V gene sequence: CDR1 MNHNS, CDR2 SASEGT. This CDR3 reads CATCVGRPVDSPLHF. In nucleotides, the CDR3 is TGTGCCACCTGCGTGGGACGGCCGGTGGATTCACCCCTCCACTTT.

This clonotype was seen at least ten times. The genes are TRBV5-5 and TRBJ2-3; 9 bases match TRBD2. This CDR3 contains 15 residues. The germline CDR1 and CDR2 sequences are SGHKS and YYEKEE (reference sequence). V dropped 4 bases and J dropped 4; count of bases not matched to a gene: 7. The CDR3 sequence: CASSAAGGGADTQYF. The CDR3 DNA follows: TGTGCCAGCAGCGCCGCGGGAGGGGGTGCAGATACGCAGTATTTT. The entire variable domain, with the rest obtained from reference TRBV5-5 and TRBJ2-3, is as follows: DAGVTQSPTHLIKTRGQQVTLRCSPISGHKSVSWYQQVLGQGPQFIFQYYEKEERGRGNFPDRFSARQFPNYSSELNVNALLLGDSALYLCASSAAGGGADTQYFGPGTRLTVL.

This clonotype was recorded a few times. The chain has TRBV19 and TRBJ2-3; D is unresolved. V was pared by 6 bases and J by 2 bases, with 9 bases between. The CDR3 is 13 amino acids. Germline V gives CDR1 LNHDA, CDR2 SQIVND (reference sequence). The CDR3 loop reads CASRVEITDTQYF. CDR3 bases: TGTGCCAGTAGGGTAGAAATCACAGATACGCAGTATTTT.

This clonotype was counted ten times or more. The V gene is TRBV9, the J gene TRBJ2-3; a possible D gene is TRBD1 (5 bases). Per the germline V gene, CDR1 is SGDLS and CDR2 is YYNGEE. With 7 bases removed from V and 4 bases from J, the gap between germline ends came to 16 bases. This CDR3 is 14 amino acids long. The chain's CDR3 is CASQRGVGADTQYF. The CDR3, as DNA: TGTGCCAGCCAAAGGGGTGTTGGAGCAGATACGCAGTATTTT. Full variable domain (outside the CDR3, taken from reference TRBV9 and TRBJ2-3): DSGVTQTPKHLITATGQRVTLRCSPRSGDLSVYWYQQSLDQGLQFLIQYYNGEERAKGNILERFSAQQFPDLHSELNLSSLELGDSALYFCASQRGVGADTQYFGPGTRLTVL.

The V call is TRBV10-3, the J call TRBJ1-1; 9 bases line up with TRBD1. V trimming: 7 bases; J trimming: 0 bases; junction bases outside the gene matches: 3. The length of the CDR3 is 14 residues. Germline V gene lookup returns CDR1 ENHRY and CDR2 SYGVKD. The CDR3 sequence is CAITTGGLNTEAFF. CDR3 nucleotide sequence: TGTGCCATCACCACAGGGGGCTTGAACACTGAAGCTTTCTTT.

In nucleotides, the CDR3 is TGCAGTGCCAAGCGGGGCGGCTCTACCTACAATGAGCAGTTCTTC. Translating gives CSAKRGGSTYNEQFF. This rearrangement joins TRBV20-1 to TRBJ2-1; 7 bases line up with TRBD2. V was clipped by 6 bases and J by 2 bases; unmatched bases: 10. CDR3 length: 15 residues. Germline-derived CDR1 and CDR2 are DFQATT and SNEGSKA (reference sequence).

This clonotype has just a few counts. V usage is TRBV30 and J usage is TRBJ2-7; D may be TRBD2 (6 bases). This CDR3 region has 14 residues. Deletions cut 7 bases from V and 0 bases from J, with 16 bases between. Germline CDR1 is GTSNPN and CDR2 is SVGIG (reference sequence). CDR3 residues: CASQLGGSSYEQYF. Here the CDR3 DNA reads TGTGCCTCACAACTCGGGGGAAGCTCCTACGAGCAGTACTTC.

The genes are TRBV15 and TRBJ1-3; D is uncertain. The CDR3 length is 16 residues. CDR1 and CDR2 (germline): LNHNV, YYDKDF (reference sequence). Trimming cost V 2 bases and J 0 bases, with 11 bases left between them. The CDR3 protein is CATSRPDVYSGNTIYF. CDR3 nucleotides: TGTGCCACCAGCAGACCAGACGTTTACTCTGGAAACACCATATATTTT.

This chain uses TRBV7-2 with TRBJ1-3; D gene ambiguous. Germline CDR1 is SGHTA and CDR2 is FQGNSA. Between the trimmed V and J ends, which lost 5 bases and 2 bases, there was a span of 16 bases. The CDR3 consists of 16 residues. The CDR3 loop reads CASSPSQRVAGNTIYF. The DNA for the CDR3 is TGTGCCAGCAGCCCGTCCCAGAGGGTGGCTGGAAACACCATATATTTT.

This clonotype was observed at least ten times. The chain has TRBV12-3 or TRBV12-4 and TRBJ2-1; 9 nucleotides line up with TRBD1. This CDR3 contains 13 residues. With V trimmed by 5 bases and J by 5 bases, 1 base remained unmatched. For the CDR3, the DNA is TGTGCCAGCAGTCGGACAGGGGACAATGAGCAGTTCTTC. This codes for CASSRTGDNEQFF.

This clonotype turned up a few times. The chain has TRBV10-3 and TRBJ2-7; a weak D match, TRBD2 (6 bases). The CDR3 length is 14 residues. Between the trimmed V and J ends, which lost 2 bases and 3 bases, there was a span of 11 bases. Germline lookup yields CDR1 ENHRY and CDR2 SYGVKD. The CDR3 nucleotides are TGTGCCATCAGTGAGGCGGGACTGCTCTACGAGCAGTACTTC. Its protein is CAISEAGLLYEQYF.